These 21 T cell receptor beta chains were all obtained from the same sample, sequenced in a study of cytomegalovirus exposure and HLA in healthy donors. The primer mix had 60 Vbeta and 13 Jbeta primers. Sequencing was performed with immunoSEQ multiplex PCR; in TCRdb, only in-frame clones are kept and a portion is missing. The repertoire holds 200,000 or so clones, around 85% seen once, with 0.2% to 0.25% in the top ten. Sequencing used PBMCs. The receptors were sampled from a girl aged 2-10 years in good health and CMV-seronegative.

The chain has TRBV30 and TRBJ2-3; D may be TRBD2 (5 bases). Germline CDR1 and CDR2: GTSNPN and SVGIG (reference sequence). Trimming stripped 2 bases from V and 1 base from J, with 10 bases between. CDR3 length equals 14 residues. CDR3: CAWSQSGGTDTQYF. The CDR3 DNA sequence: TGTGCCTGGAGTCAAAGCGGAGGCACAGATACGCAGTATTTT.

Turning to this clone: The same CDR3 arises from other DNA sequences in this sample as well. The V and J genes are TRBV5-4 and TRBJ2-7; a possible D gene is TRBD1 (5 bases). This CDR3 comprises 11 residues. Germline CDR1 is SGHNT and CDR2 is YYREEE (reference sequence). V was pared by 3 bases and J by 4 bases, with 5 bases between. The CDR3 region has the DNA TGTGCCAGCAGCTCAGGGTACGAGCAGTACTTC. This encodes CASSSGYEQYF.

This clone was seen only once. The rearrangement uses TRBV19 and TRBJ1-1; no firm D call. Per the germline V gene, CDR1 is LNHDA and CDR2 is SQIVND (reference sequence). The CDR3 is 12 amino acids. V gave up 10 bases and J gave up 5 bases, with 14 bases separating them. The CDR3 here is CAIRAGVTEAFF. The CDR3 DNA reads TGTGCCATACGTGCCGGAGTGACTGAAGCTTTCTTT.

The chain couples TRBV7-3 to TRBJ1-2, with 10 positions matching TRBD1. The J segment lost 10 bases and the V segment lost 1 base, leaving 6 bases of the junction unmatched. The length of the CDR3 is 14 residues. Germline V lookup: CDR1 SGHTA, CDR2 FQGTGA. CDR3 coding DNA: TGTGCCAGCAGCTTAATCGGGACAGGGGATGTCTACACCTTC. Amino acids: CASSLIGTGDVYTF.

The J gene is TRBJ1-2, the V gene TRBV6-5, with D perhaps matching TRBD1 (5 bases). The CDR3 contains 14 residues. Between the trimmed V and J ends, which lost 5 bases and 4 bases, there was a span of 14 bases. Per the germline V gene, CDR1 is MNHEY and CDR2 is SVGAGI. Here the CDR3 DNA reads TGTGCCAGCAGTAGTAGGGGCGTTAGCTATGGCTACACCTTC. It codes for CASSSRGVSYGYTF.

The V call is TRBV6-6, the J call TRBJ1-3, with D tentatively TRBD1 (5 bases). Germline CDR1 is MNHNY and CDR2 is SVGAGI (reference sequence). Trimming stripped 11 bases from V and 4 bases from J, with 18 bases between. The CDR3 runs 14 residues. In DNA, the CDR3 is TGTGCCCGTTCAACAGGAGTCGGAGGAAACACCATATATTTT. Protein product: CARSTGVGGNTIYF.

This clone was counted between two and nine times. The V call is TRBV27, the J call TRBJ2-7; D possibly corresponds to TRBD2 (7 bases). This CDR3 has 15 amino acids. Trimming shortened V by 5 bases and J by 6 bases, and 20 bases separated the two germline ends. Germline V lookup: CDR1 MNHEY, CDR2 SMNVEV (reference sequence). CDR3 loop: CASSGSPGGLREQYF. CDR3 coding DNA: TGTGCCAGCAGTGGTTCTCCCGGGGGGCTGCGCGAGCAGTACTTC.

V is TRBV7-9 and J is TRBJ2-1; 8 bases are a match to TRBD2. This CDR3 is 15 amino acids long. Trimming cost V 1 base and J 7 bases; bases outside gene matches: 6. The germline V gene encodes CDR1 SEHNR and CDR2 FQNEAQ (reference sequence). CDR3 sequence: CASSLVERESNEQFF. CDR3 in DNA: TGTGCCAGCAGCTTAGTGGAGCGGGAGAGTAATGAGCAGTTCTTC. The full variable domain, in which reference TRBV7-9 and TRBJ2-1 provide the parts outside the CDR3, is DTGVSQNPRHKITKRGQNVTFRCDPISEHNRLYWYRQTLGQGPEFLTYFQNEAQLEKSRLLSDRFSAERPKGSFSTLEIQRTEQGDSAMYLCASSLVERESNEQFFGPGTRLTVL.

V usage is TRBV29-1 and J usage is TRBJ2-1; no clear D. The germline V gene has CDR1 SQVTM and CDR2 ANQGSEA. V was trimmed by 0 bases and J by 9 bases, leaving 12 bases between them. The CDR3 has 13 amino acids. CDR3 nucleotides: TGCAGCGTTGAAGATCCTACGGTTAGTGAGCAGTTCTTC. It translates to CSVEDPTVSEQFF.

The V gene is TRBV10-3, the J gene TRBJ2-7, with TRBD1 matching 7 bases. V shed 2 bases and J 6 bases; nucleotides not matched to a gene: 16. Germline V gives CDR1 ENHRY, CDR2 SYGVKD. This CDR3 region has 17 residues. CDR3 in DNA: TGTGCCATCAGTGAGGCACGAGGTCTTACAGGGGTGGGCGAGCAGTACTTC. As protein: CAISEARGLTGVGEQYF.

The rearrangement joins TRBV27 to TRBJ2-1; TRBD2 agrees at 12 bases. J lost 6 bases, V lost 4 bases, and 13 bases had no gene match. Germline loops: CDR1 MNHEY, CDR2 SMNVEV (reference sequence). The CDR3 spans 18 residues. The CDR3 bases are TGTGCCAGCAGTTCCGTTGTGAGACTAGCGGGAGTTGGCAATGAGCAGTTCTTC. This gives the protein CASSSVVRLAGVGNEQFF.

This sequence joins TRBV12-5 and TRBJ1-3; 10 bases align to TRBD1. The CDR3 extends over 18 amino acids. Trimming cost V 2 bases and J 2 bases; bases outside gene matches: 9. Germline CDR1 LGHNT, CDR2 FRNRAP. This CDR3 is CASGLRTRGTGAGNTIYF. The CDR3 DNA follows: TGTGCTAGTGGTTTGCGGACGAGGGGGACAGGGGCTGGAAACACCATATATTTT. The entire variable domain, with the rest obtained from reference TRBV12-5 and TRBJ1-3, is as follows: DARVTQTPRHKVTEMGQEVTMRCQPILGHNTVFWYRQTMMQGLELLAYFRNRAPLDDSGMPKDRFSAEMPDATLATLKIQPSEPRDSAVYFCASGLRTRGTGAGNTIYFGEGSWLTVV.

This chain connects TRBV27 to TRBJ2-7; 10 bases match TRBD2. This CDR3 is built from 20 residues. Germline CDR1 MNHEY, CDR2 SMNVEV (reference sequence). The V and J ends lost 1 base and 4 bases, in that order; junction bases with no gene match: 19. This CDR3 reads CASSLLSPASGGPTRYEQYF. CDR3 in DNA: TGTGCCAGCAGTTTATTGTCTCCGGCTAGCGGGGGCCCGACGCGGTACGAGCAGTACTTC.

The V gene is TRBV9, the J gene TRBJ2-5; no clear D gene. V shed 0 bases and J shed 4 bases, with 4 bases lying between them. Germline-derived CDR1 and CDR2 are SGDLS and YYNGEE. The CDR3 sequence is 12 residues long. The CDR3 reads CASSVEPETQYF. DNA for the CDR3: TGTGCCAGCAGCGTAGAGCCAGAGACCCAGTACTTC. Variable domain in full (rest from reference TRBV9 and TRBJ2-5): DSGVTQTPKHLITATGQRVTLRCSPRSGDLSVYWYQQSLDQGLQFLIQYYNGEERAKGNILERFSAQQFPDLHSELNLSSLELGDSALYFCASSVEPETQYFGPGTRLLVL.

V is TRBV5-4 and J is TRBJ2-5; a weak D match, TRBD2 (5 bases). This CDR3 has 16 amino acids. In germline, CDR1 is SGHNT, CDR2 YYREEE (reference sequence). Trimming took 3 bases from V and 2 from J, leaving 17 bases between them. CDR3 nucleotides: TGTGCCAGCAGCTCAGCCCCCGGGGAGAGACAAGAGACCCAGTACTTC. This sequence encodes CASSSAPGERQETQYF.

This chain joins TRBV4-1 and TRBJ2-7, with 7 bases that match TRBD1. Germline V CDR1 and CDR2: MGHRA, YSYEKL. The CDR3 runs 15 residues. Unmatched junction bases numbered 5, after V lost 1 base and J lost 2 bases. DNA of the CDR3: TGCGCCAGCAGCCAAGGACAGGGTTTCCCCTACGAGCAGTACTTC. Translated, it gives CASSQGQGFPYEQYF.

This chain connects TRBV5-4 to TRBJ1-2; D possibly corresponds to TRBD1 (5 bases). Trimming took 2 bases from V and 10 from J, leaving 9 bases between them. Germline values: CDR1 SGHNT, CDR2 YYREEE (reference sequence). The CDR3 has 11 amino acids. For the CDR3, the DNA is TGTGCCAGCAGCTTCAGGGTGTTCTACACCTTC. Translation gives CASSFRVFYTF.

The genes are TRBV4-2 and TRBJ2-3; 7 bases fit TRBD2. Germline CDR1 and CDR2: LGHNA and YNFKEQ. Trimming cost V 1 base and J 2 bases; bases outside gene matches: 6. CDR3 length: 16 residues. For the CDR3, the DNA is TGTGCCAGCAGCCAAGGACTAGCATTGGACACAGATACGCAGTATTTT. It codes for CASSQGLALDTDTQYF.

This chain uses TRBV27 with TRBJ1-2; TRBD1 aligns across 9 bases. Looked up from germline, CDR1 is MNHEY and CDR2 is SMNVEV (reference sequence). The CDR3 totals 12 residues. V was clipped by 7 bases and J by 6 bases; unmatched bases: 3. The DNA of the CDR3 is TGTGCCAGCAAACGGACAGGGGATGGCTACACCTTC. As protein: CASKRTGDGYTF.

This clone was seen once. The CDR3, as DNA: TGTGCCAGCAGTTACCAGGGGGCGACCGGGGAGCTGTTTTTT. Its protein is CASSYQGATGELFF. J is TRBJ2-2 and V is TRBV27; the match to TRBD1 covers 8 bases. Germline CDR1 and CDR2: MNHEY and SMNVEV (reference sequence). Trimming removed 4 bases from V and 5 bases from J; junction bases left unmatched: 3. This CDR3 has 14 residues.

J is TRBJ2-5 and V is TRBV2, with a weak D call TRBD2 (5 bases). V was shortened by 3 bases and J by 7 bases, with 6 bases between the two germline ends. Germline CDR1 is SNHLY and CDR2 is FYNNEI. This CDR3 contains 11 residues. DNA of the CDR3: TGTGCCAGCAGTGAGAGCGGGACCCAGTACTTC. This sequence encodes CASSESGTQYF. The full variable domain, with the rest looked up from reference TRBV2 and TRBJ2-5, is EPEVTQTPSHQVTQMGQEVILRCVPISNHLYFYWYRQILGQKVEFLVSFYNNEISEKSEIFDDQFSVERPDGSNFTLKIRSTKLEDSAMYFCASSESGTQYFGPGTRLLVL.